The clone carrying this T cell receptor (beta chain) was detected many times. Researchers amplified the TCR beta CDR3 regions from RNA transcripts. Researchers ran a first-round RT-PCR on the TCR CDR3 using the HTBI primer set. TCRdb analysed the multiplex PCR reads with MiXCR anew, one entry per CDR3 protein. The table has roughly 420,000 distinct CDR3 sequences, more than 15% seen once. Germline CDR1 reads MNHEY; CDR2 reads SVGEGT. Trimming pared 4 bases from V and 5 bases from J, leaving 22 bases between. CDR3 size: 17 residues. This sample stems from a study of T cells in Graves' hyperthyroidism and ophthalmopathy. For the study at large: At the time of initial diagnosis and before any treatment, peripheral blood was collected.

Exclusion followed for patients with uncontrolled infection, other autoimmune disease, pregnancy or lactation. The sequencing sample was made of blood. The J gene is TRBJ2-3, the V gene TRBV6-2 or TRBV6-3; D is perhaps TRBD2 (6 bases). The sequence derives from a woman aged 18 to 35 with Graves' hyperthyroidism. The CDR3 is CASSSPGSRGNRDTQYF. CDR3 DNA: TGTGCCAGCAGTTCTCCCGGGAGCAGAGGTAATAGAGATACGCAGTATTTT.